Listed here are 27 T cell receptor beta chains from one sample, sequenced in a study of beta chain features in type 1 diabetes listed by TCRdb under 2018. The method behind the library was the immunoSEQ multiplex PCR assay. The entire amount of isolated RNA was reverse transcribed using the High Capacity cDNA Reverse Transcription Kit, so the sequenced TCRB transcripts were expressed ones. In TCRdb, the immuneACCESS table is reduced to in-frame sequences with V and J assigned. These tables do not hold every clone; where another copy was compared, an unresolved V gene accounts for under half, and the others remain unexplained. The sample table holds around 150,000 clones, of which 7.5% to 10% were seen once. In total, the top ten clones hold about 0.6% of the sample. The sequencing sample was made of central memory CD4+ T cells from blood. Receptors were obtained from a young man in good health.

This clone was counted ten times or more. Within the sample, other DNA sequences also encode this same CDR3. The CDR3 is CASSLQGSNQPQHF. DNA of the CDR3: TGTGCCAGCAGCTTGCAGGGAAGCAATCAGCCCCAGCATTTT. The chain combines TRBV7-9 with TRBJ1-5, with TRBD1 as a possible D gene (5 bases). Germline V gene lookup returns CDR1 SEHNR and CDR2 FQNEAQ (reference sequence). The CDR3 length is 14 residues. V was pared by 3 bases and J by 1 base, with 7 bases between.

The CDR3 region is CASSQRWGTGDYEQYF. The CDR3 DNA reads as TGTGCCAGCAGCCAACGGTGGGGGACAGGGGACTACGAGCAGTACTTC. The V call is TRBV27, the J call TRBJ2-7, with TRBD1 identical over 10 bases. Germline lookup yields CDR1 MNHEY and CDR2 SMNVEV (reference sequence). V shed 6 bases, J shed 3 bases, and the junction held 11 bases outside the gene matches. The CDR3 extends over 16 amino acids.

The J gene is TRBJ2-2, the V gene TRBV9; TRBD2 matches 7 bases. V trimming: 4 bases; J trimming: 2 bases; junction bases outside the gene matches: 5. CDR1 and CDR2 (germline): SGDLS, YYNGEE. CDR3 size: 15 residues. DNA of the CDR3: TGTGCCAGCAGCCCCAGGGACTACAACACCGGGGAGCTGTTTTTT. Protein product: CASSPRDYNTGELFF. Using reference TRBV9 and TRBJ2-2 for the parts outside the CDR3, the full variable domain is DSGVTQTPKHLITATGQRVTLRCSPRSGDLSVYWYQQSLDQGLQFLIQYYNGEERAKGNILERFSAQQFPDLHSELNLSSLELGDSALYFCASSPRDYNTGELFFGEGSRLTVL.

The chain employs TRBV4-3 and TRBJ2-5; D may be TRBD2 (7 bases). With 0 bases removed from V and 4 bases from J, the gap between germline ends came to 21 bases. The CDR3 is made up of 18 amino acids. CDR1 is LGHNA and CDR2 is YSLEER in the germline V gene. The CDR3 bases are TGCGCCAGCAGCCAAGAGCATATGGGGGGGCCGTCTGTAGAGACCCAGTACTTC. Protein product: CASSQEHMGGPSVETQYF.

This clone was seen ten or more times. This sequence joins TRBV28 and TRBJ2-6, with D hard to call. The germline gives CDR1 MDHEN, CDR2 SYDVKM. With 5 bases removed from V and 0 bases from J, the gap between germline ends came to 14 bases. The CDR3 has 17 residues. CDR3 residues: CASSTGSSHSGANVLTF. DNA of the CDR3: TGTGCCAGCAGTACCGGGTCATCTCACTCTGGGGCCAACGTCCTGACTTTC.

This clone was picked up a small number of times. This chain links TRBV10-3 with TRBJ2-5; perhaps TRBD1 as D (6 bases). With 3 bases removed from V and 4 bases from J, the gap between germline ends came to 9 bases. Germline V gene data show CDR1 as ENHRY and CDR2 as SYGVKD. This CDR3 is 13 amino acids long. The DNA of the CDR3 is TGTGCCATCAGTGATGCCAGGGGAGAGACCCAGTACTTC. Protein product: CAISDARGETQYF.

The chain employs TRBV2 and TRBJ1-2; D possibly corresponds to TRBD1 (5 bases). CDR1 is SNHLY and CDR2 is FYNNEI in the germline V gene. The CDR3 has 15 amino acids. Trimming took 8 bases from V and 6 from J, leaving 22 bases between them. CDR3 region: CASLKWTRGRDGYTF. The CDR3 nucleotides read TGTGCCAGCCTAAAATGGACGCGGGGGAGGGATGGCTACACCTTC.

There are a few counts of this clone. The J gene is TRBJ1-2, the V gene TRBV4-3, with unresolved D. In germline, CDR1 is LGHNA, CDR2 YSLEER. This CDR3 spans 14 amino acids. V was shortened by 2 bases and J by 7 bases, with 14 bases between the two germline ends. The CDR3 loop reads CASSQINGVGGYTF. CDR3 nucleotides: TGCGCCAGCAGCCAAATAAACGGGGTTGGTGGCTACACCTTC.

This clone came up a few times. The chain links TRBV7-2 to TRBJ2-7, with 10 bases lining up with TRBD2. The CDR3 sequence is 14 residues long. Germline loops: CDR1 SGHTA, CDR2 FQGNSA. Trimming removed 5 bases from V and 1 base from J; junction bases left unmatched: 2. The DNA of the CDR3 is TGTGCCAGCAGCCCGACTAGCGGGTCCTACGAGCAGTACTTC. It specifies CASSPTSGSYEQYF.

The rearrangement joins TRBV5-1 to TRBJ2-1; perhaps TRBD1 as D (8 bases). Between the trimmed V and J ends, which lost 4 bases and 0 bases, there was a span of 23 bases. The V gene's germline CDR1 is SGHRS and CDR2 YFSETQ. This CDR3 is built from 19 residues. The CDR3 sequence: CASSVTGGEYSSSYNEQFF. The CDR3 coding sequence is TGCGCCAGCAGCGTAACAGGGGGGGAATACTCTAGCTCCTACAATGAGCAGTTCTTC.

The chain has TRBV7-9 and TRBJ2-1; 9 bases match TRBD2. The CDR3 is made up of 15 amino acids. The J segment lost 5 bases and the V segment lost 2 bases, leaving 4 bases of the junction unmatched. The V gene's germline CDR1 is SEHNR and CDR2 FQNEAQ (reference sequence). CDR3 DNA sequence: TGTGCCAGCAGCTTACGACTAGCGGTTGACAATGAGCAGTTCTTC. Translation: CASSLRLAVDNEQFF. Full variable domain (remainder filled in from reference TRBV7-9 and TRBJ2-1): DTGVSQNPRHKITKRGQNVTFRCDPISEHNRLYWYRQTLGQGPEFLTYFQNEAQLEKSRLLSDRFSAERPKGSFSTLEIQRTEQGDSAMYLCASSLRLAVDNEQFFGPGTRLTVL.

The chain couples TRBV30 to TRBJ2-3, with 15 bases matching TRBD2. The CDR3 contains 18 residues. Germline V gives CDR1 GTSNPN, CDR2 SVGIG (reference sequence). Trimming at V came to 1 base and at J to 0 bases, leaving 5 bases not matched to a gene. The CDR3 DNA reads TGTGCCTGGAGTGCGGGACTAGCGGGAGGACCTAGCACAGATACGCAGTATTTT. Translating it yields CAWSAGLAGGPSTDTQYF.

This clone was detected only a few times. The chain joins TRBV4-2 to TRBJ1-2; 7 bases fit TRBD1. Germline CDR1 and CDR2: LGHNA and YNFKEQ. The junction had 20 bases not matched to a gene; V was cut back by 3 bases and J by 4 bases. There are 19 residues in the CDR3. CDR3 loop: CASSQETLNDRVRVYGYTF. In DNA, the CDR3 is TGTGCCAGCAGCCAGGAAACCCTTAATGACAGGGTCCGGGTCTATGGCTACACCTTC.

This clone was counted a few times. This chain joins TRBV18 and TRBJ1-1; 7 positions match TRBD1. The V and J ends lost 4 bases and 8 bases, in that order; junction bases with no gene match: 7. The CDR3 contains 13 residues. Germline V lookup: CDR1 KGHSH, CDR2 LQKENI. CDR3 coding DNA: TGTGCCAGCTCACTTCGGACAGGAGAAGAAGCTTTCTTT. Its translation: CASSLRTGEEAFF.

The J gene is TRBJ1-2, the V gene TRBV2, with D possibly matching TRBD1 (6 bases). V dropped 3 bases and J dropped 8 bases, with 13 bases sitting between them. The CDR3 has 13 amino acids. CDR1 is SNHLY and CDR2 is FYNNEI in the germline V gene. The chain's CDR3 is CASSESGVGGYTF. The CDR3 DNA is TGTGCCAGCAGTGAGTCAGGGGTTGGAGGCTACACCTTC.

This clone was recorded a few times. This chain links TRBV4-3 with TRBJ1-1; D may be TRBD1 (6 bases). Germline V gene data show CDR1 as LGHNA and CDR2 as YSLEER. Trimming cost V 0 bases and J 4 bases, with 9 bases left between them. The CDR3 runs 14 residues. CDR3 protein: CASSQEAGVTEAFF. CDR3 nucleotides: TGCGCCAGCAGCCAAGAAGCAGGGGTCACTGAAGCTTTCTTT.

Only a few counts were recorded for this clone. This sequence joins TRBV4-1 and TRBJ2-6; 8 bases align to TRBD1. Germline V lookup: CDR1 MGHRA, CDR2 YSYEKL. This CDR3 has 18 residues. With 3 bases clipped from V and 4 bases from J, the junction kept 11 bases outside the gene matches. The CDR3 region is CASSHSTGGLQGANVLTF. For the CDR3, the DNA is TGCGCCAGCAGCCACTCCACAGGGGGGTTACAAGGGGCCAACGTCCTGACTTTC.

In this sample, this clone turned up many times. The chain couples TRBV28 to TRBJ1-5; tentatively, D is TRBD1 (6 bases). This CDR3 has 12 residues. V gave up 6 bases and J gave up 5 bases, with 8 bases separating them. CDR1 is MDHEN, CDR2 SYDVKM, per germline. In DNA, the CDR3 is TGTGCCAGCAGGGACAGCTATCAGCCCCAGCATTTT. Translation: CASRDSYQPQHF.

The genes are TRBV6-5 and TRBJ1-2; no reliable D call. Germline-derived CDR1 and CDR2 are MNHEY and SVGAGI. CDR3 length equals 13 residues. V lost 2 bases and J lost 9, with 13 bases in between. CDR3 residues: CASSYVRLGSYTF. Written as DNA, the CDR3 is TGTGCCAGCAGTTACGTACGCCTGGGCAGCTACACCTTC.

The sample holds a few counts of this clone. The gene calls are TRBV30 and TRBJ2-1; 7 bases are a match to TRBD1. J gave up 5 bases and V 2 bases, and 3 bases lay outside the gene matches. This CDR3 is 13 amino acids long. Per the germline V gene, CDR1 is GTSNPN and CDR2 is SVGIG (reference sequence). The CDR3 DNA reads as TGTGCCTGGAGTAGGGACAGAAACAATGAGCAGTTCTTC. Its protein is CAWSRDRNNEQFF.

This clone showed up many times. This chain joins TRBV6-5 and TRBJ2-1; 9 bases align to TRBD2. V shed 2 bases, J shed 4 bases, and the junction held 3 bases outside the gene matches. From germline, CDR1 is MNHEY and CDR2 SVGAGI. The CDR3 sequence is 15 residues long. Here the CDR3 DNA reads TGTGCCAGCAGTTACGGGACTAGCAGGTACAATGAGCAGTTCTTC. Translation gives CASSYGTSRYNEQFF.

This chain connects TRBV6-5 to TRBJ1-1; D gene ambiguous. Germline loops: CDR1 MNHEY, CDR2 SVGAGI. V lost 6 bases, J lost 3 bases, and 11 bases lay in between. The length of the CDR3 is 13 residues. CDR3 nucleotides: TGTGCCAGCAGGACTGTGCTGGACACTGAAGCTTTCTTT. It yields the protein CASRTVLDTEAFF.

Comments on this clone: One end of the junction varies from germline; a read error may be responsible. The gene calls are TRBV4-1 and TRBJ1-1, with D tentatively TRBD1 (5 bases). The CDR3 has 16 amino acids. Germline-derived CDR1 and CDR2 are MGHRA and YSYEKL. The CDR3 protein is CASSQDVQVMNTEAFF. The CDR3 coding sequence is TGTGCCAGCAGCCAAGATGTACAGGTGATGAACACTGAAGCTTTCTTT.

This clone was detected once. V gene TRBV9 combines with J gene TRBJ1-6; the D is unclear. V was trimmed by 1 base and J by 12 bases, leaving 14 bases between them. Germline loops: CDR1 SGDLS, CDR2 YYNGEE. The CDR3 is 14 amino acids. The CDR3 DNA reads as TGTGCCAGCAGCGTATCATTGGGCACCAAACCCCTCCACTTT. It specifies CASSVSLGTKPLHF.

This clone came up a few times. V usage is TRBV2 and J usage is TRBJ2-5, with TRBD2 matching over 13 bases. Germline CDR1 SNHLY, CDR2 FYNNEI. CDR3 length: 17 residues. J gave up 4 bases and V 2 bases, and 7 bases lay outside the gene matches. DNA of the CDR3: TGTGCCAGCAGTGAAACCACTAGCGGGAGGGCCCCAGAGACCCAGTACTTC. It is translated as CASSETTSGRAPETQYF.

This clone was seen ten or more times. The DNA of the CDR3 is TGTGCCAGCAGCCCCCCGAGAGGCGGCCAAGAGACCCAGTACTTC. Its translation is CASSPPRGGQETQYF. This rearrangement joins TRBV9 to TRBJ2-5; unclear D gene. Trimming pared 4 bases from V and 1 base from J, leaving 14 bases between. The CDR3 runs to 15 residues. CDR1 is SGDLS, CDR2 YYNGEE, per germline. The complete variable domain, with remaining parts taken from reference TRBV9 and TRBJ2-5, reads DSGVTQTPKHLITATGQRVTLRCSPRSGDLSVYWYQQSLDQGLQFLIQYYNGEERAKGNILERFSAQQFPDLHSELNLSSLELGDSALYFCASSPPRGGQETQYFGPGTRLLVL.

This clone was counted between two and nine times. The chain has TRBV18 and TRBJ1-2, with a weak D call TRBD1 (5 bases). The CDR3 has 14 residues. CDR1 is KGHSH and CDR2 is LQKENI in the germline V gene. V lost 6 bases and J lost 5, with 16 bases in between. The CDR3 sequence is CASSAGQGPYGYTF. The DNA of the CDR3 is TGTGCCAGCTCCGCAGGCCAGGGCCCATATGGCTACACCTTC.